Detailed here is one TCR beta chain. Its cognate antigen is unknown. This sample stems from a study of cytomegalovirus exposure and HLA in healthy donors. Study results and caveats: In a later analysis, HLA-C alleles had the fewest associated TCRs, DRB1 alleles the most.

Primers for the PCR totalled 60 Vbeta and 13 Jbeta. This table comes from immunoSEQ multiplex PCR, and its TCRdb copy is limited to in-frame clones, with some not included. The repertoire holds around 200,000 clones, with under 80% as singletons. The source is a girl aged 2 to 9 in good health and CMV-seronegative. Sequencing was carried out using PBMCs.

The CDR3, as DNA: TGTGCCAGCAGCGTAGCTGCTAGCGGGAGGGCCAGTGAGACCCAGTACTTC. It translates to CASSVAASGRASETQYF. The genes are TRBV9 and TRBJ2-5; TRBD2 matches at 12 bases. Germline V gene sequence: CDR1 SGDLS, CDR2 YYNGEE. V trimming: 0 bases; J trimming: 5 bases; junction bases outside the gene matches: 8. The CDR3 totals 17 residues. The whole variable domain, filled in from reference TRBV9 and TRBJ2-5, reads DSGVTQTPKHLITATGQRVTLRCSPRSGDLSVYWYQQSLDQGLQFLIQYYNGEERAKGNILERFSAQQFPDLHSELNLSSLELGDSALYFCASSVAASGRASETQYFGPGTRLLVL.